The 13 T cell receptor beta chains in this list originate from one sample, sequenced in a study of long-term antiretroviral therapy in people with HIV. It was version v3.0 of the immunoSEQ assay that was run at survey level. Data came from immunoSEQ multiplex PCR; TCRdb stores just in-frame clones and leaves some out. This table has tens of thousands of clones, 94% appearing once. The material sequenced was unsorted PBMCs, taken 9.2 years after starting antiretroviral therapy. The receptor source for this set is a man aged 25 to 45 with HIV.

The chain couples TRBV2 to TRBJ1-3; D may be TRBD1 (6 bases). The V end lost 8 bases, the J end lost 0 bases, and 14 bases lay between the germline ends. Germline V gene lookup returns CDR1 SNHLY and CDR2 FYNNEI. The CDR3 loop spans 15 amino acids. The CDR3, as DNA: TGTGCCAGCGTCTACCCAGGGGACTCTGGAAACACCATATATTTT. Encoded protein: CASVYPGDSGNTIYF.

The CDR3, as DNA: TGTGCCAGTCGGCAGGCCTCTAGCAATCAGCCCCAGCATTTT. Its protein is CASRQASSNQPQHF. The J gene is TRBJ1-5, the V gene TRBV6-1, with unresolved D. Looked up from germline, CDR1 is MNHNS and CDR2 is SASEGT. V was clipped by 9 bases and J by 0 bases, with 12 bases between them. The CDR3 is 14 amino acids.

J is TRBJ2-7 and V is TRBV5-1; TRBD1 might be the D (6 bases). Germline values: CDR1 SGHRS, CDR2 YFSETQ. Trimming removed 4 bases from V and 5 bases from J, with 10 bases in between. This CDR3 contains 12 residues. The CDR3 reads CASSQGSHEQYF. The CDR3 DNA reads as TGCGCCAGCAGCCAGGGGTCCCACGAGCAGTACTTC.

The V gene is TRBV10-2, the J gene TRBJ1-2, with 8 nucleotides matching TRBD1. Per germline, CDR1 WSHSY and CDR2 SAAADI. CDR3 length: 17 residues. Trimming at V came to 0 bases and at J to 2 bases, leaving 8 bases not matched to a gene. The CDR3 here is CASSESRQGPLNYGYTF. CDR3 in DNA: TGCGCCAGCAGTGAGTCGAGACAGGGGCCCCTGAACTATGGCTACACCTTC.

CDR3 DNA: TGTGCCAGCAGTTACCGTAGTGGGGGGTGGGAAGACTACGAGCAGTACGTC. Translation gives CASSYRSGGWEDYEQYV. The chain employs TRBV28 and TRBJ2-7, with D possibly matching TRBD2 (6 bases). CDR3 size: 17 residues. CDR1 is MDHEN, CDR2 SYDVKM, per germline. Trimming took off 4 bases at V and 3 bases at J, with 22 bases between the two ends.

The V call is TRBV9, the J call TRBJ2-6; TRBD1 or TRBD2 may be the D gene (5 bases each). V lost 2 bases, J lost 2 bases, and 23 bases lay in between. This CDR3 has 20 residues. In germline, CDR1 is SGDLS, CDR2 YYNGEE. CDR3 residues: CASSVTPQGAGSAGANVLTF. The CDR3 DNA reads TGTGCCAGCAGCGTTACACCCCAGGGTGCGGGTAGTGCTGGGGCCAACGTCCTGACTTTC.

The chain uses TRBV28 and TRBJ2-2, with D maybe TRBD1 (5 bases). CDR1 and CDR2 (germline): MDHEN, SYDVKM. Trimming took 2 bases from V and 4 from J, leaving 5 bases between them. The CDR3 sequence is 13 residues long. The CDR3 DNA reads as TGTGCCAGCAGTTTAAGGGGCACCGGGGAGCTGTTTTTT. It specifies CASSLRGTGELFF.

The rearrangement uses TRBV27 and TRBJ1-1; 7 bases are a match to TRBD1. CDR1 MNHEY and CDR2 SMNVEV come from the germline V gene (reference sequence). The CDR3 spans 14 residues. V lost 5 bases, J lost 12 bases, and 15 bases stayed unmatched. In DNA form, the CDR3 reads TGTGCCAGCAGTAACAACCCCCTGGGACAGCTATCTTTCTTT. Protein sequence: CASSNNPLGQLSFF.

The CDR3 DNA reads as TGTGCCAGCAGTGAACTAGCAGGCTCCTACGAGCAGTACTTC. It encodes CASSELAGSYEQYF. The chain has TRBV2 and TRBJ2-7; TRBD2 might be the D (5 bases). Germline CDR1 SNHLY, CDR2 FYNNEI. V lost 2 bases and J 0 bases, leaving 8 bases between the germline ends. The CDR3 totals 14 residues.

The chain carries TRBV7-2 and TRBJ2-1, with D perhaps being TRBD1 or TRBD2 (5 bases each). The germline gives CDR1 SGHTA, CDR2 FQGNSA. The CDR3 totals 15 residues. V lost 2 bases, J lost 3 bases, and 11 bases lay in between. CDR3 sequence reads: CASSLLGTNYNEQFF. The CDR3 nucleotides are TGTGCCAGCAGCTTACTTGGGACGAACTACAATGAGCAGTTCTTC.

CDR3 residues: CASSYRGASSPLHF. The CDR3 DNA is TGTGCCAGCAGTTACAGGGGTGCGAGTTCACCCCTCCACTTT. The chain uses TRBV7-2 and TRBJ1-6; 7 bases agree with TRBD1. The V and J ends lost 6 bases and 9 bases, in that order; junction bases with no gene match: 8. The CDR3 covers 14 residues. The germline gives CDR1 SGHTA, CDR2 FQGNSA. Full variable domain (outside the CDR3, taken from reference TRBV7-2 and TRBJ1-6): GAGVSQSPSNKVTEKGKDVELRCDPISGHTALYWYRQSLGQGLEFLIYFQGNSAPDKSGLPSDRFSAERTGGSVSTLTIQRTQQEDSAVYLCASSYRGASSPLHFGNGTRLTVT.

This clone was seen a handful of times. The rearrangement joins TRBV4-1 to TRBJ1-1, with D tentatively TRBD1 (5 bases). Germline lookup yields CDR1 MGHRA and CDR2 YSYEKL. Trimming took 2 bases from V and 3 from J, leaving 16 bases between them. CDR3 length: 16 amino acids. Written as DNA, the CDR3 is TGCGCCAGCAGCCAACGGACACTTCGGACGGACACTGAAGCTTTCTTT. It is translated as CASSQRTLRTDTEAFF.

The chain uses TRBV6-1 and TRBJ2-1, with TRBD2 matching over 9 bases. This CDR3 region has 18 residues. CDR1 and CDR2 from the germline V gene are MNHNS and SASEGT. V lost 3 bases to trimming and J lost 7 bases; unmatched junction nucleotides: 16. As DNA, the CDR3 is TGTGCCAGCAGTGATCGCATAGTCGTTAGCGGGGGAAGTAATGAGCAGTTCTTC. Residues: CASSDRIVVSGGSNEQFF.